What follows are 3 T cell receptor beta chains derived from one specimen sequenced in a study of blood T cell repertoires in COVID-19. Assay: immunoSEQ multiplex PCR; the TCRdb copy retains only in-frame clones and omits some. The repertoire has roughly 200,000 clones, about nine tenths of them found once; the top ten carry around 1.3%. The sequenced material came from PBMCs or T cells enriched from blood (not recorded which). These receptors were taken from a young man who had recovered from COVID-19.

For the CDR3, the DNA is TGCGCCAGCAGTGACGGGCGGGGTGAGCAGTTCTTC. This sequence encodes CASSDGRGEQFF. The V gene is TRBV10-1, the J gene TRBJ2-1; tentative D call: TRBD2 (6 bases). CDR1 and CDR2 (germline): WNHNN, SYGVQD (reference sequence). V lost 3 bases, J lost 9 bases, and 9 bases lay in between. CDR3 length: 12 residues.

V and J are TRBV30 and TRBJ2-5; tentative D call: TRBD2 (6 bases). V was clipped by 4 bases and J by 5 bases, with 17 bases between them. CDR3 size: 14 residues. CDR1 GTSNPN and CDR2 SVGIG come from the germline V gene (reference sequence). DNA of the CDR3: TGTGCCTGGACCCTTTGGGGGAGGTCGGAGACCCAGTACTTC. Translated: CAWTLWGRSETQYF.

CDR3 amino acids: CASEIAGSNIQYF. The CDR3 DNA follows: TGTGCCAGTGAGATAGCGGGGTCGAACATTCAGTACTTC. V gene TRBV19 combines with J gene TRBJ2-4; 8 bases map to TRBD2. The V gene end was trimmed by 8 bases and the J gene end by 7 bases; junction bases not matched to a gene: 7. The CDR3 has 13 amino acids. Germline V gene sequence: CDR1 LNHDA, CDR2 SQIVND (reference sequence).